Listed here are 4 T cell receptor beta chains from one sample, sequenced in a study of cytomegalovirus exposure and HLA in healthy donors. PCR primers comprised 60 Vbeta and 13 Jbeta primers. Libraries were prepared by immunoSEQ multiplex PCR; TCRdb keeps only in-frame clonotypes and omits some of them. This sample yields roughly 110,000 clones, of which roughly three quarters are seen a single time; more than 2% belongs to the top ten. The sample taken for sequencing was PBMCs. These receptors were obtained from a man between 18 and 29 years old in good health and CMV-seronegative.

CDR3 sequence (DNA): TGTGCCAGCACCCCGGGGTCCGCGGGGACCGGGGAGCTGTTTTTT. Its protein is CASTPGSAGTGELFF. The rearrangement uses TRBV7-2 and TRBJ2-2, with D maybe TRBD2 (6 bases). V was cut by 7 bases and J by 5 bases, with 17 bases left in between. Germline lookup yields CDR1 SGHTA and CDR2 FQGNSA. The CDR3 totals 15 residues. Variable domain in full (rest from reference TRBV7-2 and TRBJ2-2): GAGVSQSPSNKVTEKGKDVELRCDPISGHTALYWYRQSLGQGLEFLIYFQGNSAPDKSGLPSDRFSAERTGGSVSTLTIQRTQQEDSAVYLCASTPGSAGTGELFFGEGSRLTVL.

Note on this clone: One junction end does not reproduce the germline sequence, and a read error may be involved. The V and J genes are TRBV7-7 and TRBJ2-5; 7 bases fit TRBD1. Germline lookup yields CDR1 SSHAT and CDR2 FNYEAQ (reference sequence). The CDR3 contains 15 residues. The DNA of the CDR3 is TGTGCTAGCAGCCCAGTGGGACAGCCCCCAGAGACCCAGTACTTC. It specifies CASSPVGQPPETQYF.

V usage is TRBV19 and J usage is TRBJ2-2, with D possibly being TRBD1 (5 bases). V gave up 0 bases and J gave up 5 bases, with 10 bases separating them. The CDR3 is 15 amino acids. Germline V gene data show CDR1 as LNHDA and CDR2 as SQIVND (reference sequence). The CDR3 here is CASSIDAGRTGELFF. The DNA of the CDR3 is TGTGCCAGTAGTATAGATGCAGGGCGGACCGGGGAGCTGTTTTTT.

The CDR3 nucleotides read TGTGCCAGTAGTATACTAGCGGGGGGGGGAGAGACCCAGTACTTC. Protein sequence: CASSILAGGGETQYF. J is TRBJ2-5 and V is TRBV19; 12 nucleotides line up with TRBD2. V shed 2 bases and J 4 bases; nucleotides not matched to a gene: 2. The CDR3 is made up of 15 amino acids. Germline V CDR1 and CDR2: LNHDA, SQIVND (reference sequence).